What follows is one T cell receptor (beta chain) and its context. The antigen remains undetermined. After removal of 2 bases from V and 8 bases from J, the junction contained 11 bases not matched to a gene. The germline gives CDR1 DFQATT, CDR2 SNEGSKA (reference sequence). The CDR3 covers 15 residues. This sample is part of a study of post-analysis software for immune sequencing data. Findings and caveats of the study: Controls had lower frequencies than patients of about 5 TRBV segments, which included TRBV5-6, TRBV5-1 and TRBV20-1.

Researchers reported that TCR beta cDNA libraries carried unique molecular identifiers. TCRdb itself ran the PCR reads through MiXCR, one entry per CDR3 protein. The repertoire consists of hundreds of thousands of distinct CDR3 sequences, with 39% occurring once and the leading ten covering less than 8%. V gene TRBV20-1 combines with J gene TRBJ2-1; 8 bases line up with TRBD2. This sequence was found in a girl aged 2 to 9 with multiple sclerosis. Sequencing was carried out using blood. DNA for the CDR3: TGCAGTGCTAGAAATCTAACGGGAGGGCCCCATGAGCAGTTCTTC. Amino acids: CSARNLTGGPHEQFF.